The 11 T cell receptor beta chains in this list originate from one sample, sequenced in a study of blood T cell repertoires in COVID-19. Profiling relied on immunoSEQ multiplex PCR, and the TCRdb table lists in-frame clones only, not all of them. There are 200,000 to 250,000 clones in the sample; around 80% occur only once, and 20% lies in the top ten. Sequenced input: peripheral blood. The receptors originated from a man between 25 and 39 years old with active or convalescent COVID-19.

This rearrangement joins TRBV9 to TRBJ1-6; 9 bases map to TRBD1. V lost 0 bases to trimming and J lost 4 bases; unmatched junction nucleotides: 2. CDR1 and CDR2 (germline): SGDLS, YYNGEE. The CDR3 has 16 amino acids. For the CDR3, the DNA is TGTGCCAGCAGCGTAGCCGGACAGGGGTATAATTCACCCCTCCACTTT. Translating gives CASSVAGQGYNSPLHF.

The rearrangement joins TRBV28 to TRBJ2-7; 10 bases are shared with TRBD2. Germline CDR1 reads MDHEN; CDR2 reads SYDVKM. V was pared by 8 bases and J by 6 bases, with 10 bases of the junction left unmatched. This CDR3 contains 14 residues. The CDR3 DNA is TGTGCCAGCTCAAGACTAGCGGGTTGGGCCGAGCAGTACTTC. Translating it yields CASSRLAGWAEQYF. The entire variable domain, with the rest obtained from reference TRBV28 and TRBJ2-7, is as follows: DVKVTQSSRYLVKRTGEKVFLECVQDMDHENMFWYRQDPGLGLRLIYFSYDVKMKEKGDIPEGYSVSREKKERFSLILESASTNQTSMYLCASSRLAGWAEQYFGPGTRLTVT.

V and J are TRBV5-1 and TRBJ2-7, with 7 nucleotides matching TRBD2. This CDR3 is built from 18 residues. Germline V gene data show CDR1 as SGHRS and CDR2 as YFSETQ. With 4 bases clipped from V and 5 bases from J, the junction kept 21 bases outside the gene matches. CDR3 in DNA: TGCGCCAGCAGCCCCGATAGGTGGGGTATGGTGGGAGGGCACGAGCAGTACTTC. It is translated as CASSPDRWGMVGGHEQYF.

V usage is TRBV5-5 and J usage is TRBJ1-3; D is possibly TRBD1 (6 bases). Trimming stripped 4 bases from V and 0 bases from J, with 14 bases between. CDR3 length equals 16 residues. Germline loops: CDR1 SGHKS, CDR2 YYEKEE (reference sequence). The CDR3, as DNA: TGTGCCAGCAGCCCCACATACAGGGACTCTGGAAACACCATATATTTT. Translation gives CASSPTYRDSGNTIYF.

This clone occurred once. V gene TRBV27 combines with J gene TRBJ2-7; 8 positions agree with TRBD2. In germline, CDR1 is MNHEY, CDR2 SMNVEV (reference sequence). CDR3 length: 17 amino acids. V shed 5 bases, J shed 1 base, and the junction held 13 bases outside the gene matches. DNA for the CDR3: TGTGCCAGCAGTCGGAGTATGGCGGGAGGCCCGTCCTACGAGCAGTACTTC. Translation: CASSRSMAGGPSYEQYF.

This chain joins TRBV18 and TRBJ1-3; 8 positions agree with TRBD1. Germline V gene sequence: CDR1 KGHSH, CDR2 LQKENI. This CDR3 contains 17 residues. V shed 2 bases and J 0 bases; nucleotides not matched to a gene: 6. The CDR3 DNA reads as TGTGCCAGCTCACCATACCGACAGGGGAGCTCTGGAAACACCATATATTTT. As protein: CASSPYRQGSSGNTIYF. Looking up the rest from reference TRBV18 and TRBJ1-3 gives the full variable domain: NAGVMQNPRHLVRRRGQEARLRCSPMKGHSHVYWYRQLPEEGLKFMVYLQKENIIDESGMPKERFSAEFPKEGPSILRIQQVVRGDSAAYFCASSPYRQGSSGNTIYFGEGSWLTVV.

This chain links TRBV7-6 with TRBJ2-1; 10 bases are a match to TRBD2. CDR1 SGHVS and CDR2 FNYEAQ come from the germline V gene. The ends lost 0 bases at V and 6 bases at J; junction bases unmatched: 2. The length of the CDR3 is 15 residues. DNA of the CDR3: TGTGCCAGCAGCTTAGCGCCTAGCGGGGGCAATGAGCAGTTCTTC. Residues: CASSLAPSGGNEQFF. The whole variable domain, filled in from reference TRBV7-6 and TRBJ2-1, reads GAGVSQSPRYKVTKRGQDVALRCDPISGHVSLYWYRQALGQGPEFLTYFNYEAQQDKSGLPNDRFSAERPEGSISTLTIQRTEQRDSAMYRCASSLAPSGGNEQFFGPGTRLTVL.

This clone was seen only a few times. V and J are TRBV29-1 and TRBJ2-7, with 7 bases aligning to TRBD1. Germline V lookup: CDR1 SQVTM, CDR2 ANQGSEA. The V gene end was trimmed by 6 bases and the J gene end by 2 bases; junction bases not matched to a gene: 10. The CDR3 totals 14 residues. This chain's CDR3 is CSVGVRGRTYEQYF. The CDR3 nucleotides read TGCAGCGTCGGGGTTAGGGGGCGTACCTACGAGCAGTACTTC.

The CDR3 nucleotides read TGTGCCAGCAGACCCGGTGGAGTAGATACGCAGTATTTT. This translates into CASRPGGVDTQYF. This sequence joins TRBV12-3 or TRBV12-4 and TRBJ2-3, with unresolved D. The length of the CDR3 is 13 residues. V lost 6 bases to trimming and J lost 5 bases, with 12 bases between them.

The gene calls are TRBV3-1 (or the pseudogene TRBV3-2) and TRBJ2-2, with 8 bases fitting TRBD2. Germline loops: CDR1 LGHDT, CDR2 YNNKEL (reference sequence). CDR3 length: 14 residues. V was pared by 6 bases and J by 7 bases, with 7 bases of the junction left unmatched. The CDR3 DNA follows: TGTGCCAGCAGACCCCCGGGGGGGGGCGGGGAGCTGTTTTTT. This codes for CASRPPGGGGELFF.

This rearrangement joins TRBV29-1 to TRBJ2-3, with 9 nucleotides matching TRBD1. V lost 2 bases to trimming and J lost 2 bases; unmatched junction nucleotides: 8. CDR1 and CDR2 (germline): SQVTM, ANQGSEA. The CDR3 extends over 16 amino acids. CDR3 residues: CSVETLWTGATDTQYF. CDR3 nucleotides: TGCAGCGTTGAAACTCTATGGACAGGGGCCACAGATACGCAGTATTTT.